Shown below are 8 T cell receptor beta chains from a single sample sequenced in a study of T cell clonality in common variable immunodeficiency. The assay was immunoSEQ multiplex PCR, and TCRdb's table has in-frame clones only and misses some. The repertoire consists of about 47,000 clones, none detected only once. Sequencing input: peripheral blood mononuclear cells. These receptors came from a person between 18 and 69 years old in good health.

This clone was recorded at least ten times. The read ends 3 residues early relative to the CDR3; the germline J gene fills the gap. J is TRBJ2-7 and V is TRBV7-8; 9 bases are a match to TRBD1. Looked up from germline, CDR1 is SGHVS and CDR2 is FQNEAQ. This CDR3 contains 16 residues. V trimming: 1 base; J trimming: 3 bases; junction bases outside the gene matches: 7. CDR3: CASSLESGTGNYEQYF. The sequenced CDR3 bases are TGTGCCAGCAGCTTAGAGTCCGGGACAGGGAACTACGAG.

A note on this clone: Sequencing ends 3 residues short of the CDR3 end; the germline J gene provides the rest. The chain combines TRBV7-2 with TRBJ2-3; D possibly corresponds to TRBD1 (5 bases). Looked up from germline, CDR1 is SGHTA and CDR2 is FQGNSA. The CDR3 runs 15 residues. CDR3 DNA (partial): TGTGCCAGCAGCCTCACCGGGTCTAAGGGGCAGACG. Amino acids: CASSLTGSKGQT. The CDR3 reads in full as CASSLTGSKGQTQYF.

This clone was picked up many times. The read ends 3 residues early relative to the CDR3; the germline J gene fills the gap. The rearrangement links TRBV6-2 or TRBV6-3 to TRBJ1-5; D is perhaps TRBD1 (6 bases). Per germline, CDR1 MNHEY and CDR2 SVGEGT. The CDR3 contains 16 residues. V shed 5 bases and J shed 0 bases, with 14 bases lying between them. The CDR3 DNA, read in part, is TGTGCCAGCAGTGGGACAAGGTGGAATAGCAATCAGCCC. Encoded protein: CASSGTRWNSNQP. The whole CDR3 is CASSGTRWNSNQPQHF.

This clone appeared many times. The read ends 3 residues shy of where the CDR3 ends; the end is completed using the germline J gene. The gene calls are TRBV5-1 and TRBJ2-7; D perhaps matches TRBD1 (5 bases). The V and J ends lost 0 bases and 3 bases respectively, with 7 bases between them. The CDR3 is made up of 13 amino acids. Germline assignment: CDR1 SGHRS and CDR2 YFSETQ. The DNA read from the CDR3 is TGCGCCAGCAGCTTGGCCAGGGACTACGAG. It translates to CASSLARDYE. From start to end, the CDR3 is CASSLARDYEQYF. The full variable domain, its missing parts supplied by reference TRBV5-1 and TRBJ2-7, is KAGVTQTPRYLIKTRGQQVTLSCSPISGHRSVSWYQQTPGQGLQFLFEYFSETQRNKGNFPGRFSGRQFSNSRSEMNVSTLELGDSALYLCASSLARDYEQYFGPGTRLTVT.

As for this clone: The read stops 3 residues short of the end of the CDR3; the missing end is completed from the germline J gene. The chain combines TRBV11-2 with TRBJ2-1; TRBD2 aligns across 16 bases. CDR3 size: 15 residues. Per germline, CDR1 SGHAT and CDR2 FQNNGV. After removal of 6 bases from V and 9 bases from J, the junction contained 5 bases not matched to a gene. The sequenced part of the CDR3 DNA is TGTGCCAGCAGAGGGACTAGCGGGGGGGCCGGTGAG. Protein: CASRGTSGGAGE. The full CDR3 protein reads CASRGTSGGAGEQFF.

This clone was counted many times. The CDR3 end lies 3 residues beyond the end of the read and is filled in from the germline J gene. This chain links TRBV7-2 with TRBJ1-1; D is undetermined. CDR1 and CDR2 (germline): SGHTA, FQGNSA. Trimming shortened V by 5 bases and J by 5 bases, and 12 bases separated the two germline ends. This CDR3 comprises 13 residues. CDR3 bases read: TGTGCCAGCAGCCCCCGACTTGGGACTGAA. Its translation: CASSPRLGTE. The whole CDR3 sequence reads CASSPRLGTEAFF.

There are a few counts of this clone. This may arise from a read error, as a much more abundant clone is one base away. The CDR3 goes on 3 residues after the read ends, and that part is filled in from the germline J gene. V usage is TRBV18 and J usage is TRBJ2-3, with 7 bases matching TRBD1. This CDR3 region has 13 residues. The V gene's germline CDR1 is KGHSH and CDR2 LQKENI. CDR3 protein: CASSGQSDQPQYF. Incomplete CDR3 DNA: TGTGCCAGCTCGGGACAGTCGGATCAGCCG.

This clone was picked up many times. Read data end 3 residues before the CDR3 end; the end is taken from the germline J gene. This sequence joins TRBV19 and TRBJ1-5; D might be TRBD1 (5 bases). The germline CDR1 and CDR2 sequences are LNHDA and SQIVND (reference sequence). The V end was cut by 0 bases, the J end by 0 bases, with 12 bases between. The CDR3 sequence is 17 residues long. This chain's CDR3 is CASSIEGRAYSNQPQHF. The CDR3 DNA, read in part, is TGTGCCAGTAGTATAGAGGGCAGGGCATATAGCAATCAGCCC.